A selection of T cell receptor beta chains follows, all from one sample in a study of radiotherapy plus CTLA-4 blockade in lung cancer. Assay used: immunoSEQ multiplex PCR; TCRdb lists only in-frame clones, some missing. The repertoire includes approximately 97,000 clones, about 83% of them detected once, and roughly 0.84% sits in the top ten. The source material was peripheral blood, sampled from a patient treated with radiotherapy plus ipilimumab. These receptors originate from a human donor with non-small cell lung cancer who had stable disease on radiotherapy plus ipilimumab. The CDR3 runs from the conserved cysteine through the conserved F or W. Fields, in order: V gene, D gene, J gene, clone size, CDR3 DNA, CDR3 protein. D genes are given only for firm matches. Clone size is not always given. Where it is, it says once, few, many or a class for expanded clones.

>TRBV6-5|NA|TRBJ2-7|NA
TGTGCCAGCAGTTACGGTATCTCCTACGAGCAGTACTTC
CASSYGISYEQYF
>TRBV28|TRBD2|TRBJ2-1|once
TGTGCCAGCAGTTTACCAAGCGGGGGTAGGAATGAGCAGTTCTTC
CASSLPSGGRNEQFF
>TRBV29-1|NA|TRBJ1-4|NA
TGCAGCGCCCTCGGCGGCCTACCAGATGAAAAACTGTTTTTT
CSALGGLPDEKLFF
>TRBV5-5|NA|TRBJ1-5|NA
TGTGCCAGCAGCCTACAGGGAAATCAGCCCCAGCATTTT
CASSLQGNQPQHF
>TRBV10-2|NA|TRBJ2-7|NA
TGCGCCAGCAGTGAGTCGGACTCTTCCCGCGACGAGCAGTACTTC
CASSESDSSRDEQYF
>TRBV9|TRBD2|TRBJ2-7|few
TGTGCCAGCAGCGCGGGACTACCGAACTCCTACGAGCAGTACTTC
CASSAGLPNSYEQYF
>TRBV28|TRBD2|TRBJ2-6|NA
TGTGCCAGTGCTCTAGCGGGACTTTTTAGCTCTGGGGCCAACGTCCTGACTTTC
CASALAGLFSSGANVLTF
>TRBV19|NA|TRBJ1-5|NA
TGTGCCAGTAGTATAAAGGGACAAAGCAATCAGCCCCAGCATTTT
CASSIKGQSNQPQHF
>TRBV6-1|TRBD1|TRBJ2-7|NA
TGTGCCAGCAGCCTGACAGGGGGGTCCTACGAGCAGTACTTC
CASSLTGGSYEQYF
>TRBV7-8|TRBD1|TRBJ2-1|NA
TGTGCCAGCAGCGGGGCCGGGACAGGGGAGTACAATGAGCAGTTCTTC
CASSGAGTGEYNEQFF
>TRBV28|NA|TRBJ1-1|NA
TGTGCCAGCAGTTTAAGTCGGACTGAAGCTTTCTTT
CASSLSRTEAFF
>TRBV2|NA|TRBJ1-2|NA
TGTGCCAGCAGTGAACTGGGTCACTATGGCTACACCTTC
CASSELGHYGYTF
>TRBV9|NA|TRBJ1-4|once
TGTGCCAGCAGCCCACGGGGGTTTAATGAAAAACTGTTTTTT
CASSPRGFNEKLFF
>TRBV7-8|TRBD1|TRBJ1-4|NA
TGTGCCAGCAGCTTAGGCCTTACGGACAGGATTAAACTGTTTTTT
CASSLGLTDRIKLFF
>TRBV6-4|NA|TRBJ1-6|NA
TGTGCCAGCAGTGACTCGGACGGTAGCTCACCCCTCCACTTT
CASSDSDGSSPLHF
>TRBV5-1|NA|TRBJ1-4|NA
TGCGCCAGCAGCCTAGGGAGAGGTGAAAAACTGTTTTTT
CASSLGRGEKLFF
>TRBV6-4|TRBD1|TRBJ2-3|NA
TGTGCCAGCAGTGAGAGGGGGACAGAGGATACGCAGTATTTT
CASSERGTEDTQYF
>TRBV5-1|NA|TRBJ2-3|NA
TGCGCCAGCAGCTTGGTGGGCAGGGTCACAGATACGCAGTATTTT
CASSLVGRVTDTQYF
>TRBV6-6|NA|TRBJ2-2|NA
TGTGCCAGCAGTTCCGGGCCTACGAACACCGGGGAGCTGTTTTTT
CASSSGPTNTGELFF
>TRBV7-2|TRBD2|TRBJ2-2|NA
TGTGCCAGCAGCTTGAGTCCTAGCGGGGGTTCCGGGGAGCTGTTTTTT
CASSLSPSGGSGELFF
>TRBV11-2|TRBD1|TRBJ2-1|NA
TGTGCCAGCAGGCTGACAGGGGGCAATGAGCAGTTCTTC
CASRLTGGNEQFF
>TRBV27|NA|TRBJ2-1|NA
TGTGCCAGTACTGGGGCAGGGCTGAATGAGCAGTTCTTC
CASTGAGLNEQFF
>TRBV19|TRBD2|TRBJ2-7|NA
TGTGCCAGTAGTATAGGCCTAGCGGGAGACGAGCAGTACTTC
CASSIGLAGDEQYF
>TRBV30|NA|TRBJ1-2|NA
TGTGCCTTGACCGGGACACACGAAAACCCCTATGGCTACACCTTC
CALTGTHENPYGYTF